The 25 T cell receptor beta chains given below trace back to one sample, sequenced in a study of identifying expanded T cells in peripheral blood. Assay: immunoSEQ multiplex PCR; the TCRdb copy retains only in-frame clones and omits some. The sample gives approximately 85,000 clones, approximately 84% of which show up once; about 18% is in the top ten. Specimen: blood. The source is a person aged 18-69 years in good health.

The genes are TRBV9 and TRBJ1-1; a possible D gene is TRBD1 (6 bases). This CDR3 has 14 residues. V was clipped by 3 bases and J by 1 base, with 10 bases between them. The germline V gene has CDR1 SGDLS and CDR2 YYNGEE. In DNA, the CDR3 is TGTGCCAGCAGCGCCCGGGGACAGAACACTGAAGCTTTCTTT. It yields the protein CASSARGQNTEAFF.

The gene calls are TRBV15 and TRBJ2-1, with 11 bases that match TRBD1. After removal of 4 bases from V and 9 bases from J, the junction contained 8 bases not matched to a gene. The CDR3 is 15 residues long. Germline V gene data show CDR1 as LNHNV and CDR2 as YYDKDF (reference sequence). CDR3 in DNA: TGTGCCACCAGCACGGACAGGGGGCGCGCTCGTGAGCAGTTCTTC. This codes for CATSTDRGRAREQFF.

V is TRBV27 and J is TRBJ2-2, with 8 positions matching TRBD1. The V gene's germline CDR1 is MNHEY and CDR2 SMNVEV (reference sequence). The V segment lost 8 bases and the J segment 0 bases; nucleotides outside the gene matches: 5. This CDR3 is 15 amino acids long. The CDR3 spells CASSIRGPNTGELFF. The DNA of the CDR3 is TGTGCCAGCTCCATCAGGGGGCCGAACACCGGGGAGCTGTTTTTT.

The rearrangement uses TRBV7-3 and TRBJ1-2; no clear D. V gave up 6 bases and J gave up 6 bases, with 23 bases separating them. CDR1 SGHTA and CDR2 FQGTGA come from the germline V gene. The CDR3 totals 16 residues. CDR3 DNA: TGTGCCAGCAGACCGTTGGCAGGTCAGCCCCCAGATGGCTACACCTTC. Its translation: CASRPLAGQPPDGYTF. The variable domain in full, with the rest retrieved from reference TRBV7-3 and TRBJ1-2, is GAGVSQTPSNKVTEKGKYVELRCDPISGHTALYWYRQSLGQGPEFLIYFQGTGAADDSGLPNDRFFAVRPEGSVSTLKIQRTERGDSAVYLCASRPLAGQPPDGYTFGSGTRLTVV.

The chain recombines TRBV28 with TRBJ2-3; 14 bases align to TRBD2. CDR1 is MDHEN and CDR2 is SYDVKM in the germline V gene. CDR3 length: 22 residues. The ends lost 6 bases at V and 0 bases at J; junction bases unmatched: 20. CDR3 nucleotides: TGTGCCAGCAGAATAGGGGGCTGGGGACTAGCGGGAGCATCGGCTAGCACAGATACGCAGTATTTT. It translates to CASRIGGWGLAGASASTDTQYF.

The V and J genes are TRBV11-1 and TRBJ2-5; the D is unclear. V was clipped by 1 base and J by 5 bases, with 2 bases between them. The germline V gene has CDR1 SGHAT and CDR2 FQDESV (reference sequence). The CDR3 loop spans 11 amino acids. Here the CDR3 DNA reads TGTGCCAGCAGCTTAGGGGAGACCCAGTACTTC. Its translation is CASSLGETQYF.

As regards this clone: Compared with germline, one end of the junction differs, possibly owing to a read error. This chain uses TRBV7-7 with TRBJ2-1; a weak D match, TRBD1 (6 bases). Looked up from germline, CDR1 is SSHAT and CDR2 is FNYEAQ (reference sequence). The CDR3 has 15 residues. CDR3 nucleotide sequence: TGTGCTAGCAGCTTACGGGCAGGGGTGGGGAATGAGCAGTTCTTC. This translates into CASSLRAGVGNEQFF.

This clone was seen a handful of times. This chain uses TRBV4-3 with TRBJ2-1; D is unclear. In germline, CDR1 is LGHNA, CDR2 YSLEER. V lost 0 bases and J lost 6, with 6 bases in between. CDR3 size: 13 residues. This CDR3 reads CASSQELGNEQFF. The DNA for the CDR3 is TGCGCCAGCAGCCAAGAATTGGGCAATGAGCAGTTCTTC.

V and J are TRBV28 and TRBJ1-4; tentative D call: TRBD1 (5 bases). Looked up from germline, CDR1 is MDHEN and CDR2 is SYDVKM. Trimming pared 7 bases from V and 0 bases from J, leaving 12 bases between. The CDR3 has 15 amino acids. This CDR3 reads CASTRSTATNEKLFF. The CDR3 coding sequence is TGTGCCAGCACCAGATCGACAGCAACTAATGAAAAACTGTTTTTT.

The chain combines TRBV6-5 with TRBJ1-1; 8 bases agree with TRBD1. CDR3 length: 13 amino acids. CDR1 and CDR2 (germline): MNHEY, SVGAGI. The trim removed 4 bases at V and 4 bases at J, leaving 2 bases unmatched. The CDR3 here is CASSFQGATEAFF. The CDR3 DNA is TGTGCCAGCAGTTTTCAGGGGGCCACTGAAGCTTTCTTT.

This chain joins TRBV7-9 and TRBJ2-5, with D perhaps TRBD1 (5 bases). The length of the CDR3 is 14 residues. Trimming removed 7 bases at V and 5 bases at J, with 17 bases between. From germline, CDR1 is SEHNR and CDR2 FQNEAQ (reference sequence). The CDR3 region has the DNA TGTGCCAGCATCCGCTCAGGGTGGTCGGAGACCCAGTACTTC. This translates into CASIRSGWSETQYF.

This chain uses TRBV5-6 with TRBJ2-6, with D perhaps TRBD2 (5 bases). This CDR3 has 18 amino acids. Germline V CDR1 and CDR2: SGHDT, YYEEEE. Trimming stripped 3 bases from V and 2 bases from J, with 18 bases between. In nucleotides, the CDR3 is TGTGCCAGCAGCTCGCCAATTGTCGGGGTAGCTGGGGCCAACGTCCTGACTTTC. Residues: CASSSPIVGVAGANVLTF.

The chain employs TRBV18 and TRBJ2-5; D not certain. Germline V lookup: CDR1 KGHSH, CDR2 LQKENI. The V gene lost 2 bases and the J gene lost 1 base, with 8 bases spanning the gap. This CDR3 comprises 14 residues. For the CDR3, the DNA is TGTGCCAGCTCACCATCAGGTTCCCAAGAGACCCAGTACTTC. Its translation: CASSPSGSQETQYF.

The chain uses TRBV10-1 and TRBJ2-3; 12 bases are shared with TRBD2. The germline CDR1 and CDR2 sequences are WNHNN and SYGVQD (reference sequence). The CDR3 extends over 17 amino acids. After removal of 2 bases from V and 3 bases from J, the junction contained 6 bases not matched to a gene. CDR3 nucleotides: TGCGCCAGCAGTGAGGGACTAGCGGGAAGCTTGACAGATACGCAGTATTTT. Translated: CASSEGLAGSLTDTQYF.

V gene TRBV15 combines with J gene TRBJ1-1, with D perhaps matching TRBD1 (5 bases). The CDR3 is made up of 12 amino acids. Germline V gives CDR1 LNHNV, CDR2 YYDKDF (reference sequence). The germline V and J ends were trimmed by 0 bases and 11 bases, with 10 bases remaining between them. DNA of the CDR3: TGTGCCACCAGCAGAGACAGGGATACGGCTTTCTTT. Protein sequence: CATSRDRDTAFF.

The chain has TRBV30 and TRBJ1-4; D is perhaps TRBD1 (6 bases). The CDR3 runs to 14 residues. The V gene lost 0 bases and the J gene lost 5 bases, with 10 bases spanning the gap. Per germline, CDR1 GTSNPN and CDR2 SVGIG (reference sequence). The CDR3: CAWSVGQGNEKLFF. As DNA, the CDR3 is TGTGCCTGGAGTGTAGGGCAGGGGAATGAAAAACTGTTTTTT. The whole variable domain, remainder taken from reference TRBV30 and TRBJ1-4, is SQTIHQWPATLVQPVGSPLSLECTVEGTSNPNLYWYRQAAGRGLQLLFYSVGIGQISSEVPQNLSASRPQDRQFILSSKKLLLSDSGFYLCAWSVGQGNEKLFFGSGTQLSVL.

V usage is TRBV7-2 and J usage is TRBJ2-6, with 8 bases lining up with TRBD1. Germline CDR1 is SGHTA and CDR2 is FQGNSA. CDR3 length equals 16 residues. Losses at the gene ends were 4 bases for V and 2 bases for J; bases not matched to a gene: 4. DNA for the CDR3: TGTGCCAGCAGCTCGGGCAGGGGGCCTGGGGCCAACGTCCTGACTTTC. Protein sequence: CASSSGRGPGANVLTF.

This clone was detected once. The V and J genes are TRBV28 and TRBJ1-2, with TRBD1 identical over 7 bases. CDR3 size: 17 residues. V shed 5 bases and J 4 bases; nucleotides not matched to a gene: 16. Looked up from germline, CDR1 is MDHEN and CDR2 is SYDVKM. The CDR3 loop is CASSPPSSTGFAYGYTF. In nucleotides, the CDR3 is TGTGCCAGCAGTCCCCCCAGTTCGACAGGGTTCGCCTATGGCTACACCTTC.

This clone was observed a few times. The CDR3, as DNA: TGCAGCGTTGAAGGATCCCCCAGGACAGGGGCCAGCCAGACGAACACCGGGGAGCTGTTTTTT. It is translated as CSVEGSPRTGASQTNTGELFF. This chain connects TRBV29-1 to TRBJ2-2; 9 nucleotides align to TRBD1. With V trimmed by 1 base and J by 0 bases, 18 bases remained unmatched. In germline, CDR1 is SQVTM, CDR2 ANQGSEA. The CDR3 has 21 amino acids.

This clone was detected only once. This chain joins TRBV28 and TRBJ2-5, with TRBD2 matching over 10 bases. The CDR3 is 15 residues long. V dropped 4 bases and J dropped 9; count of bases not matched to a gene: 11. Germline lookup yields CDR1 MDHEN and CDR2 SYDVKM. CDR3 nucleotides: TGTGCCAGCAGTTACCATACTAGCGGGAAGGCCGCCCAGTACTTC. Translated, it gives CASSYHTSGKAAQYF.

The CDR3 here is CASSSDTTYEQYF. The CDR3 DNA reads TGTGCCAGCAGCTCAGACACCACCTACGAGCAGTACTTC. The chain combines TRBV5-6 with TRBJ2-7; no definite D call. This CDR3 region has 13 residues. Germline V gene sequence: CDR1 SGHDT, CDR2 YYEEEE. Trimming removed 3 bases from V and 2 bases from J, with 9 bases in between.

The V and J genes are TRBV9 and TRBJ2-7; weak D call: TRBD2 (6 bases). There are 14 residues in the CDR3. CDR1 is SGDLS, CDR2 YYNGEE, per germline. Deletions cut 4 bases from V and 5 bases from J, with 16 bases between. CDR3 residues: CASSPIGGLDEQYF. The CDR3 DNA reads TGTGCCAGCAGCCCCATTGGGGGGTTGGACGAGCAGTACTTC.

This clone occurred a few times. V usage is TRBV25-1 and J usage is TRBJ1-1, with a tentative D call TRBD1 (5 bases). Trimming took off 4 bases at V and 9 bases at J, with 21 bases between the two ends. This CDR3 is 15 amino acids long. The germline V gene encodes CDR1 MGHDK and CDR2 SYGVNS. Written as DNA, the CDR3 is TGTGCCAGCAGTGCACCTAGCATGGCGGGGGTCAAAGCTTTCTTT. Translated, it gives CASSAPSMAGVKAFF.

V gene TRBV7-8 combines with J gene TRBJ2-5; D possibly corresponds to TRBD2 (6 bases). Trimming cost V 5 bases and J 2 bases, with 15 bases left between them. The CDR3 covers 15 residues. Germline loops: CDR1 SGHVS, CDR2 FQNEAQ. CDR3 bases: TGTGCCAGCAGCCCTAGAGGGAGGTCGCAAGAGACCCAGTACTTC. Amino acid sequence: CASSPRGRSQETQYF.

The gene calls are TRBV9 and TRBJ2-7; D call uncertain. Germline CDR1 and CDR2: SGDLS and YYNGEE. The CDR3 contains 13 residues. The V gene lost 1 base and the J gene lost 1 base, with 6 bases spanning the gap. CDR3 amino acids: CASSVPHSYEQYF. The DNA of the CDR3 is TGTGCCAGCAGCGTACCACATTCCTACGAGCAGTACTTC.